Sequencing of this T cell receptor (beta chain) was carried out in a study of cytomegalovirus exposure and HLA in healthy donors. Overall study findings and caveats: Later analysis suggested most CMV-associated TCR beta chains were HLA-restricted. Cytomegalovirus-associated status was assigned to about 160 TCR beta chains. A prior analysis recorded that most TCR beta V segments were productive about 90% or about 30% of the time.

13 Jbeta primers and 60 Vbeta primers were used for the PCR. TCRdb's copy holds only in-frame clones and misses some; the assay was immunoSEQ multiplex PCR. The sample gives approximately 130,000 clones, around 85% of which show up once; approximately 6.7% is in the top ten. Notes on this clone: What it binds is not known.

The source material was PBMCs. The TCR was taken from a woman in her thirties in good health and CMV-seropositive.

CDR3 region: CASTHGYEQYF. The CDR3 nucleotides are TGTGCCAGCACCCACGGGTACGAGCAGTACTTC. The chain links TRBV6-5 to TRBJ2-7; D uncertain. Germline loops: CDR1 MNHEY, CDR2 SVGAGI. The CDR3 sequence is 11 residues long. V was pared by 7 bases and J by 4 bases, with 8 bases between.